This TCR beta chain was sequenced in a study of cytomegalovirus exposure and HLA in healthy donors. As for the study in general: A later analysis reported the same platform for the 95 to 150 validation repertoires and the approximately 720 first-cohort repertoires.

This clone appeared a single time. What it binds is not known. Separation from the approximately 670-subject first cohort characterized the roughly 130-subject validation cohort, to which the donors belonged. Using immunoSEQ multiplex PCR, the repertoire was profiled, and TCRdb retains in-frame clones only, with some absent. The sample consists of 130,000 or so clones, about nine tenths of them appearing once. Unmatched junction bases numbered 6, after V lost 5 bases and J lost 5 bases. This CDR3 is 16 amino acids long. Germline-derived CDR1 and CDR2 are SNHLY and FYNNEI. Study-wide results and limits: One later analysis, an examination of the roughly 130 validation repertoires, found that first-cohort TCR clusters tended to co-occur in them. CMV antigen specificity of a few CMV-associated chains was confirmed in vitro.

The TCR originated in a young man in good health and CMV-seronegative. Specimen: PBMCs. The chain recombines TRBV2 with TRBJ2-3; the match to TRBD2 covers 14 bases. For the CDR3, the DNA is TGTGCCAGCAGTCCGTCTGGACTAGCGGGGGGAGATACGCAGTATTTT. It translates to CASSPSGLAGGDTQYF. Drawing the rest from reference TRBV2 and TRBJ2-3, the complete variable domain is EPEVTQTPSHQVTQMGQEVILRCVPISNHLYFYWYRQILGQKVEFLVSFYNNEISEKSEIFDDQFSVERPDGSNFTLKIRSTKLEDSAMYFCASSPSGLAGGDTQYFGPGTRLTVL.